Below, 6 T cell receptor beta chains from the same sample are listed, as sequenced in a study of T cell changes during pregnancy in multiple sclerosis. The table came from immunoSEQ multiplex PCR; TCRdb's copy has only in-frame clones and leaves some out. The table lists around 36,000 clones, under 95% of them singletons. Sequenced here: CD8+ T cells from peripheral blood mononuclear cells, sampled in the first trimester of pregnancy. The origin of the receptors is a female donor with multiple sclerosis, enrolled in a pregnancy study.

The sample holds a few counts of this clone. The chain links TRBV10-1 to TRBJ2-1; 12 bases match TRBD2. Germline V gene data show CDR1 as WNHNN and CDR2 as SYGVQD (reference sequence). The CDR3 loop spans 14 amino acids. J gave up 10 bases and V 0 bases, and 1 base lay outside the gene matches. CDR3 DNA: TGCGCCAGCAGTGAGTCCACTAGCGGGGGGGAGCAGTTCTTC. It specifies CASSESTSGGEQFF.

This clone was observed a few times. This chain joins TRBV10-2 and TRBJ2-2, with D maybe TRBD1 (6 bases). Trimming left V 6 bases short and J 0 bases short, with 11 bases between. Germline V gene data show CDR1 as WSHSY and CDR2 as SAAADI. The CDR3 sequence is 15 residues long. The CDR3 DNA sequence: TGCGCCAGCAGATCCGGGACACCGAACACCGGGGAGCTGTTTTTT. Amino acid sequence: CASRSGTPNTGELFF.

This clone was recorded a few times. The rearrangement joins TRBV19 to TRBJ1-4; tentatively, D is TRBD1 (5 bases). Germline assignment: CDR1 LNHDA and CDR2 SQIVND (reference sequence). Trimming removed 11 bases at V and 0 bases at J, with 16 bases between. The CDR3 length is 15 residues. The CDR3 sequence: CASAQGPTTNEKLFF. The CDR3, as DNA: TGTGCCTCCGCTCAGGGCCCTACAACTAATGAAAAACTGTTTTTT.

The chain carries TRBV6-1 and TRBJ1-4, with 7 nucleotides matching TRBD1. J gave up 3 bases and V 0 bases, and 7 bases lay outside the gene matches. CDR1 is MNHNS and CDR2 is SASEGT in the germline V gene. The CDR3 runs to 17 residues. The CDR3 DNA reads TGTGCCAGCAGTGAAGCCTTGACAGGGTCTTCTAATGAAAAACTGTTTTTT. Translating gives CASSEALTGSSNEKLFF.

This rearrangement joins TRBV28 to TRBJ2-7, with a weak D call TRBD2 (6 bases). The CDR3 has 16 residues. Looked up from germline, CDR1 is MDHEN and CDR2 is SYDVKM. With 5 bases removed from V and 1 base from J, the gap between germline ends came to 18 bases. Here the CDR3 DNA reads TGTGCCAGCAGTCTCGCCCCGGGACTCGGGTCCTACGAGCAGTACTTC. Amino acid sequence: CASSLAPGLGSYEQYF.

The chain's CDR3 is CASSQLGQGGHQPQHF. The CDR3 region has the DNA TGTGCCAGCAGCCAACTTGGACAGGGAGGCCATCAGCCCCAGCATTTT. The rearrangement joins TRBV7-2 to TRBJ1-5; 8 bases align to TRBD1. The CDR3 contains 16 residues. With V trimmed by 5 bases and J by 5 bases, 11 bases remained unmatched. CDR1 is SGHTA and CDR2 is FQGNSA in the germline V gene.